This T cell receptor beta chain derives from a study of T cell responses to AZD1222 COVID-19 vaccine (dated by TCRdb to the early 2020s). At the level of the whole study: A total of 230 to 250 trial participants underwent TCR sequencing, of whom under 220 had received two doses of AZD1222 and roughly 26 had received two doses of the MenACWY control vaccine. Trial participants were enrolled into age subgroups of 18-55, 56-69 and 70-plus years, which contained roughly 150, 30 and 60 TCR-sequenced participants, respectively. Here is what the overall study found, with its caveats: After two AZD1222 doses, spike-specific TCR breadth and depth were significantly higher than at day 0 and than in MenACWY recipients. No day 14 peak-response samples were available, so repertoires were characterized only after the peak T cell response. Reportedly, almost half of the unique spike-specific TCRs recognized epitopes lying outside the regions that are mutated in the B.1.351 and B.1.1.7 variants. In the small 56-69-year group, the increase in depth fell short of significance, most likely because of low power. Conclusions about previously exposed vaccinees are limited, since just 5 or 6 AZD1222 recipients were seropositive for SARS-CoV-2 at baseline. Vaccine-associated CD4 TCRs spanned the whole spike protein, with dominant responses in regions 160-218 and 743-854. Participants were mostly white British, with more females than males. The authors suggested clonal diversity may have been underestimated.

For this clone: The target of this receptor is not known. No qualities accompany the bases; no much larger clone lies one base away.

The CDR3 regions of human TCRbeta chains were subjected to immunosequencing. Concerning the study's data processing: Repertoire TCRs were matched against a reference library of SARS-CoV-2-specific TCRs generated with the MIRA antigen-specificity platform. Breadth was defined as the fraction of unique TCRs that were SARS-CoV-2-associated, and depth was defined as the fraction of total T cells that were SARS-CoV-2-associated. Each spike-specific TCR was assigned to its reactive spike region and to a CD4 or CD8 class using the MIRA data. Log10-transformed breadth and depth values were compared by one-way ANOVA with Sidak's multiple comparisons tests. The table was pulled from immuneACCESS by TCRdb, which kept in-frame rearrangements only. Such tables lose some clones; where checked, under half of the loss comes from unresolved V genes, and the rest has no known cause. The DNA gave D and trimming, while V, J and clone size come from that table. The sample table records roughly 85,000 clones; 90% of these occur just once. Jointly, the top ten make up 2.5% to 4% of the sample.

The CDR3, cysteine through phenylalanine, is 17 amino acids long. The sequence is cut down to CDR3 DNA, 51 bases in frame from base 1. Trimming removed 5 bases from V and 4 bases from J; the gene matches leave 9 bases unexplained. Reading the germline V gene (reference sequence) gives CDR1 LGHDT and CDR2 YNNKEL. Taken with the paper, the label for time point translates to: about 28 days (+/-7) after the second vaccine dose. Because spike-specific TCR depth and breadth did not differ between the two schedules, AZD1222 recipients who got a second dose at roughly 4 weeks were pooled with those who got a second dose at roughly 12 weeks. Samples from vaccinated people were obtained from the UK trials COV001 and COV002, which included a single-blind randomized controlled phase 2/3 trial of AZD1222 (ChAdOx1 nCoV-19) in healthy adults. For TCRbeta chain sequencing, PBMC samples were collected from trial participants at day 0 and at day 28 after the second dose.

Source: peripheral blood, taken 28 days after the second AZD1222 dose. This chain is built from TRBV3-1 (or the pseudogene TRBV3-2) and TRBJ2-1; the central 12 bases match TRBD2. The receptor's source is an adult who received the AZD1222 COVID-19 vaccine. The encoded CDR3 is CASSTTSGRTPYNEQFF. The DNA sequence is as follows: TGTGCCAGCAGCACTACTAGCGGGAGGACCCCATACAATGAGCAGTTCTTC.